The TCR beta chain under discussion was sequenced for a study of STAT5B mutations in CD4+ large granular lymphocyte leukemia. Study observations and caveats: Top patient clones used TRBV06 genes more often: 8/27 versus 2/35 in controls. Without HLA matching, higher CD4+ than CD8+ T-LGLL clonality could reflect small sample size. Without putative leukemic clones, patient CD4-sorted repertoires remained more clonal than healthy CD4+ repertoires.

The CDR3 covers 14 residues. V lost 2 bases to trimming and J lost 5 bases, with 13 bases between them. CDR1 and CDR2 (germline): SGHRS, YFSETQ. Notes on this clone: The antigen is unknown. This sample also contains other DNA sequences that code for the same CDR3.

The method was immunoSEQ multiplex PCR; TCRdb's version includes in-frame clones alone and lacks a portion of them. This sample has 20,000 to 25,000 clones, with about 79% found just once. The sample comprised CD4+ T cells from blood buffy coats. The TCR was taken from a human donor in good health. J is TRBJ2-5 and V is TRBV5-1; D is possibly TRBD1 or TRBD2 (6 bases each). The CDR3 DNA reads as TGCGCCAGCAGCTTCGGGGGCGCGGAGGAGACCCAGTACTTC. It encodes CASSFGGAEETQYF.